The 10 T cell receptor beta chains given below trace back to one sample, sequenced in a study of blood T cell repertoires in COVID-19. TCRdb's copy holds only in-frame clones and misses some; the assay was immunoSEQ multiplex PCR. Of some 70,000 clones detected, 79% appear once; the ten largest clones hold approximately 10%. The sample taken for sequencing was peripheral blood. Receptors originate from a woman aged 50 to 65 with acute or convalescent COVID-19.

The chain has TRBV12-3 or TRBV12-4 and TRBJ1-4; tentatively, D is TRBD1 (5 bases). This CDR3 region has 13 residues. Trimming pared 3 bases from V and 13 bases from J, leaving 15 bases between. CDR3 region: CASSLAHGAVLFF. The CDR3 bases are TGTGCCAGCAGTTTGGCGCATGGGGCCGTACTGTTTTTT.

The rearrangement uses TRBV3-1 (or the pseudogene TRBV3-2) and TRBJ2-3; TRBD2 matches 8 bases. Germline assignment: CDR1 LGHDT and CDR2 YNNKEL (reference sequence). The junction had 8 bases not matched to a gene; V was cut back by 7 bases and J by 8 bases. The CDR3 runs to 13 residues. The CDR3 DNA reads as TGTGCCAGCACAGCGGGAGCTTCCAGTACGCAGTATTTT. Its translation is CASTAGASSTQYF.

The V and J genes are TRBV12-3 or TRBV12-4 and TRBJ1-1; D not certain. V dropped 6 bases and J dropped 1 base, with 9 bases sitting between them. The CDR3 loop spans 13 amino acids. CDR3 in DNA: TGTGCCAGCAGAAAGACTTCGAACACTGAAGCTTTCTTT. Its translation is CASRKTSNTEAFF.

This sequence joins TRBV2 and TRBJ2-2; D might be TRBD2 (5 bases). The length of the CDR3 is 13 residues. V lost 6 bases and J 6 bases, leaving 11 bases between the germline ends. Germline V CDR1 and CDR2: SNHLY, FYNNEI. The CDR3 protein is CASSGVWAGELFF. In nucleotides, the CDR3 is TGTGCCAGCAGCGGGGTCTGGGCCGGGGAGCTGTTTTTT.

The chain carries TRBV19 and TRBJ2-4; 8 nucleotides agree with TRBD2. Germline V gene data show CDR1 as LNHDA and CDR2 as SQIVND (reference sequence). The trim removed 6 bases at V and 1 base at J, leaving 5 bases unmatched. This CDR3 has 15 amino acids. DNA for the CDR3: TGTGCCAGTAGCGGGGGGGCAATTGCCAAAAACATTCAGTACTTC. It specifies CASSGGAIAKNIQYF. The entire variable domain, with the rest obtained from reference TRBV19 and TRBJ2-4, is as follows: DGGITQSPKYLFRKEGQNVTLSCEQNLNHDAMYWYRQDPGQGLRLIYYSQIVNDFQKGDIAEGYSVSREKKESFPLTVTSAQKNPTAFYLCASSGGAIAKNIQYFGAGTRLSVL.

The J gene is TRBJ2-2, the V gene TRBV6-4, with TRBD2 matching over 14 bases. The CDR3 is 16 amino acids. With 9 bases clipped from V and 5 bases from J, the junction kept 8 bases outside the gene matches. Germline CDR1 MRHNA, CDR2 SNTAGT. This CDR3 is CASSGTSGSRTGELFF. As DNA, the CDR3 is TGTGCCAGTTCCGGGACTAGCGGGAGTCGAACCGGGGAGCTGTTTTTT.

The CDR3 DNA sequence: TGTGCCAGCAGAACCGGGACAGGGACCGGGGAGCTGTTTTTT. It is translated as CASRTGTGTGELFF. This chain joins TRBV6-5 and TRBJ2-2; 9 bases line up with TRBD1. The length of the CDR3 is 14 residues. Germline CDR1 MNHEY, CDR2 SVGAGI. Losses at the gene ends were 6 bases for V and 5 bases for J; bases not matched to a gene: 4.

V gene TRBV7-2 combines with J gene TRBJ1-2, with D maybe TRBD1 (5 bases). This CDR3 contains 15 residues. CDR1 is SGHTA, CDR2 FQGNSA, per germline. The ends were cut back, 1 base at V and 4 bases at J, with 13 bases in the middle. The CDR3 region has the DNA TGTGCCAGCAGCTTAGAGCAGGGCGAGAGCTATGGCTACACCTTC. Its protein product is CASSLEQGESYGYTF.

CDR3 sequence reads: CASSFRGSNQPQHF. CDR3 in DNA: TGTGCCAGCAGTTTCAGGGGGAGCAATCAGCCCCAGCATTTT. V is TRBV27 and J is TRBJ1-5, with TRBD1 matching over 7 bases. This CDR3 region has 14 residues. The V gene's germline CDR1 is MNHEY and CDR2 SMNVEV (reference sequence). V shed 3 bases, J shed 1 base, and the junction held 0 bases outside the gene matches.

The chain uses TRBV7-9 and TRBJ2-1, with D perhaps TRBD2 (6 bases). CDR1 is SEHNR and CDR2 is FQNEAQ in the germline V gene (reference sequence). Trimming took off 1 base at V and 5 bases at J, with 9 bases between the two ends. The CDR3 is 14 amino acids. For the CDR3, the DNA is TGTGCCAGCAGCTTAGGACTAGTAAACAATGAGCAGTTCTTC. This sequence encodes CASSLGLVNNEQFF.